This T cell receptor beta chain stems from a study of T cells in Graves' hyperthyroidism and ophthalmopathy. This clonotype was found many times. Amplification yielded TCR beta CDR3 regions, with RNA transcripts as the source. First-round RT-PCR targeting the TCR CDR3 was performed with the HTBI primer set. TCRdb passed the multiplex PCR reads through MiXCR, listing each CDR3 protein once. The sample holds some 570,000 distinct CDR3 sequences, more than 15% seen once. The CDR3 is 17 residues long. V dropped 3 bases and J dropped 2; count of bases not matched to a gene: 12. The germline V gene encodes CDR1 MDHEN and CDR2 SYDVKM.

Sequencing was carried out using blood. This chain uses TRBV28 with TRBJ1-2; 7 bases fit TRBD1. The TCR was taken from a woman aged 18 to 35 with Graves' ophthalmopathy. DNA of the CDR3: TGTGCCAGCAGTTTTGAACAGACAGGGAGTGAGAACTATGGCTACACCTTC. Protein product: CASSFEQTGSENYGYTF.